The 21 T cell receptor beta chains given below trace back to one sample, sequenced in a study of CD8+ T cells in alopecia areata. After isolation, RNA underwent reverse transcription to generate cDNA as the sequencing template. Clones were sequenced by immunoSEQ multiplex PCR, and TCRdb holds only the in-frame ones, with some missing. Of roughly 250,000 clones in the sample, 65% to 70% were seen once. The sample was CD4+ T cells sorted from blood, taken at week 0. The receptors derive from a human donor with alopecia areata.

This clone was seen only once. This rearrangement joins TRBV6-5 to TRBJ1-2; 7 bases line up with TRBD1. The V and J ends lost 6 bases and 8 bases, in that order; junction bases with no gene match: 9. CDR3 length equals 13 residues. Per the germline V gene, CDR1 is MNHEY and CDR2 is SVGAGI. CDR3 sequence (DNA): TGTGCCAGCAGAATTACAGGGGCGAGAGGCTACACCTTC. The encoded protein is CASRITGARGYTF.

The CDR3 reads CSVAAGVNQPQHF. The DNA for the CDR3 is TGCAGCGTAGCGGCAGGGGTCAATCAGCCCCAGCATTTT. The rearrangement links TRBV29-1 to TRBJ1-5, with D perhaps TRBD1 (6 bases). Germline CDR1 and CDR2: SQVTM and ANQGSEA. The CDR3 totals 13 residues. V lost 6 bases and J lost 3, with 12 bases in between.

The chain recombines TRBV6-5 with TRBJ2-1; TRBD2 might be the D (5 bases). Trimming shortened V by 6 bases and J by 15 bases, and 18 bases separated the two germline ends. The CDR3 runs 12 residues. Germline CDR1 MNHEY, CDR2 SVGAGI. CDR3 nucleotide sequence: TGTGCCAGCAGCCAAAGGTATAGGGAGATGTTCTTC. Protein product: CASSQRYREMFF.

The J gene is TRBJ2-3, the V gene TRBV4-1, with D perhaps TRBD1 or TRBD2 (6 bases each). The CDR3 loop spans 15 amino acids. Germline CDR1 reads MGHRA; CDR2 reads YSYEKL. V dropped 5 bases and J dropped 2 bases, with 14 bases sitting between them. CDR3 nucleotide sequence: TGCGCCAGCAGCACCCGGGGGCTCCACACAGATACGCAGTATTTT. This translates into CASSTRGLHTDTQYF.

The rearrangement uses TRBV30 and TRBJ1-6; 7 bases are shared with TRBD1. CDR1 and CDR2 from the germline V gene are GTSNPN and SVGIG (reference sequence). The CDR3 contains 13 residues. With V trimmed by 5 bases and J by 9 bases, 7 bases remained unmatched. CDR3 sequence: CAWGDRMGSPLHF. Here the CDR3 DNA reads TGTGCCTGGGGGGACAGAATGGGTTCACCCCTCCACTTT.

This chain connects TRBV29-1 to TRBJ2-2, with unresolved D. Germline V gene data show CDR1 as SQVTM and CDR2 as ANQGSEA. CDR3 size: 11 residues. The germline V and J ends were trimmed by 0 bases and 6 bases, with 2 bases remaining between them. CDR3 DNA sequence: TGCAGCGTTGAAGAACCCGGGGAGCTGTTTTTT. This encodes CSVEEPGELFF.

The chain uses TRBV6-1 and TRBJ2-2; tentatively, D is TRBD2 (6 bases). This CDR3 is 12 amino acids long. Germline CDR1 MNHNS, CDR2 SASEGT. The V and J ends lost 5 bases and 8 bases respectively, with 9 bases between them. The CDR3 here is CASSSREGELFF. CDR3 nucleotides: TGTGCCAGCAGTTCCCGGGAGGGGGAGCTGTTTTTT.

V gene TRBV6-6 combines with J gene TRBJ2-3; D ambiguous. V lost 6 bases and J lost 0, with 10 bases in between. Germline V gives CDR1 MNHNY, CDR2 SVGAGI (reference sequence). The CDR3 consists of 14 residues. CDR3 coding DNA: TGTGCCAGCAGGGCCCGCACTAGCACAGATACGCAGTATTTT. Amino acid sequence: CASRARTSTDTQYF.

V gene TRBV29-1 combines with J gene TRBJ2-7; D is perhaps TRBD1 or TRBD2 (5 bases each). The germline V and J ends were trimmed by 2 bases and 7 bases, with 15 bases remaining between them. The CDR3 runs to 13 residues. CDR1 and CDR2 from the germline V gene are SQVTM and ANQGSEA. CDR3 DNA sequence: TGCAGCGTTGAAATGGGGCCTACGGGAGAGCAGTACTTC. Its translation: CSVEMGPTGEQYF.

The rearrangement links TRBV9 to TRBJ2-1, with TRBD2 matching over 8 bases. The ends lost 4 bases at V and 4 bases at J; junction bases unmatched: 7. Germline V gene sequence: CDR1 SGDLS, CDR2 YYNGEE. CDR3 length: 15 amino acids. The CDR3 here is CASSSAAGGYNEQFF. DNA for the CDR3: TGTGCCAGCAGCTCCGCCGCGGGGGGATACAATGAGCAGTTCTTC.

V usage is TRBV6-6 and J usage is TRBJ2-1, with 9 bases matching TRBD1. CDR3 size: 15 residues. CDR1 and CDR2 from the germline V gene are MNHNY and SVGAGI (reference sequence). V dropped 5 bases and J dropped 8; count of bases not matched to a gene: 10. Here the CDR3 DNA reads TGTGCCAGCAGTCCAACCGGGACAGGGCCGCATGAGCAGTTCTTC. Translated: CASSPTGTGPHEQFF.

The V and J genes are TRBV5-1 and TRBJ2-3, with D uncertain. The V gene lost 4 bases and the J gene lost 2 bases, with 5 bases spanning the gap. There are 12 residues in the CDR3. Germline CDR1 SGHRS, CDR2 YFSETQ. The CDR3 coding sequence is TGCGCCAGCAGCGCCTACACAGATACGCAGTATTTT. This codes for CASSAYTDTQYF.

J is TRBJ1-1 and V is TRBV29-1; D possibly corresponds to TRBD1 (6 bases). The CDR3 length is 13 residues. Trimming took 8 bases from V and 1 from J, leaving 14 bases between them. Per germline, CDR1 SQVTM and CDR2 ANQGSEA. Written as DNA, the CDR3 is TGCAGCTTGGGGGCCCCACCGAACACTGAAGCTTTCTTT. As protein: CSLGAPPNTEAFF.

The rearrangement joins TRBV7-9 to TRBJ2-5; D is ambiguous. This CDR3 comprises 14 residues. Germline loops: CDR1 SEHNR, CDR2 FQNEAQ (reference sequence). The V gene lost 5 bases and the J gene lost 5 bases, with 15 bases spanning the gap. CDR3 amino acids: CASSPRPSSETQYF. CDR3 sequence (DNA): TGTGCCAGCAGCCCAAGGCCTAGTTCTGAGACCCAGTACTTC. The entire variable domain, with the rest obtained from reference TRBV7-9 and TRBJ2-5, is as follows: DTGVSQNPRHKITKRGQNVTFRCDPISEHNRLYWYRQTLGQGPEFLTYFQNEAQLEKSRLLSDRFSAERPKGSFSTLEIQRTEQGDSAMYLCASSPRPSSETQYFGPGTRLLVL.

As regards this clone: This specimen includes other DNA sequences encoding the same CDR3. The genes are TRBV29-1 and TRBJ2-7; 10 nucleotides align to TRBD1. There are 12 residues in the CDR3. The V segment lost 7 bases and the J segment 4 bases; nucleotides outside the gene matches: 4. CDR1 SQVTM and CDR2 ANQGSEA come from the germline V gene. The CDR3 here is CSAGTGAYEQYF. The CDR3, as DNA: TGCAGCGCCGGGACAGGGGCTTACGAGCAGTACTTC.

The chain uses TRBV7-8 and TRBJ2-5; possibly TRBD1 or TRBD2 for D (6 bases each). The CDR3 consists of 13 residues. V dropped 5 bases and J dropped 1 base, with 8 bases sitting between them. Germline V gene data show CDR1 as SGHVS and CDR2 as FQNEAQ. CDR3 in amino acids: CASSKGGQETQYF. As DNA, the CDR3 is TGTGCCAGCAGCAAGGGGGGCCAAGAGACCCAGTACTTC.

V is TRBV30 and J is TRBJ1-3; no definite D call. CDR3 length: 12 amino acids. Looked up from germline, CDR1 is GTSNPN and CDR2 is SVGIG (reference sequence). With 7 bases removed from V and 3 bases from J, the gap between germline ends came to 10 bases. CDR3 residues: CAFTIRGNTIYF. DNA for the CDR3: TGTGCCTTTACGATCCGTGGAAACACCATATATTTT.

This clone came up a few times. In DNA, the CDR3 is TGCAGCGCCCGGACCGCCAAAAACATTCAGTACTTC. Protein sequence: CSARTAKNIQYF. The J gene is TRBJ2-4, the V gene TRBV29-1; D is uncertain. CDR1 is SQVTM and CDR2 is ANQGSEA in the germline V gene. V lost 7 bases, J lost 1 base, and 8 bases lay in between. CDR3 size: 12 residues.

V is TRBV7-3 and J is TRBJ2-2; weak D call: TRBD2 (6 bases). Germline values: CDR1 SGHTA, CDR2 FQGTGA. CDR3 length: 14 residues. Trimming cost V 2 bases and J 7 bases, with 11 bases left between them. CDR3 residues: CASSLSAAGGELFF. The DNA for the CDR3 is TGTGCCAGCAGCTTATCGGCAGCGGGCGGGGAGCTGTTTTTT.

Note on this clone: Other DNA variants within this sample encode the same CDR3. The V call is TRBV30, the J call TRBJ2-5; possibly TRBD2 for D (6 bases). The germline V and J ends were trimmed by 5 bases and 2 bases, with 6 bases remaining between them. Germline CDR1 GTSNPN, CDR2 SVGIG (reference sequence). The CDR3 is 11 amino acids. CDR3 nucleotide sequence: TGTGCCTGGCGGGGGCAAGAGACCCAGTACTTC. Translation gives CAWRGQETQYF. The variable domain in full, with the rest retrieved from reference TRBV30 and TRBJ2-5, is SQTIHQWPATLVQPVGSPLSLECTVEGTSNPNLYWYRQAAGRGLQLLFYSVGIGQISSEVPQNLSASRPQDRQFILSSKKLLLSDSGFYLCAWRGQETQYFGPGTRLLVL.

This clone showed up just a few times. The chain recombines TRBV7-9 with TRBJ2-3; TRBD2 matches 10 bases. Per germline, CDR1 SEHNR and CDR2 FQNEAQ (reference sequence). V shed 5 bases and J 4 bases; nucleotides not matched to a gene: 9. The CDR3 extends over 16 amino acids. The DNA for the CDR3 is TGTGCCAGCAGCCCAGGGCCAGCGGGGGGGCCAGATACGCAGTATTTT. Amino acids: CASSPGPAGGPDTQYF.